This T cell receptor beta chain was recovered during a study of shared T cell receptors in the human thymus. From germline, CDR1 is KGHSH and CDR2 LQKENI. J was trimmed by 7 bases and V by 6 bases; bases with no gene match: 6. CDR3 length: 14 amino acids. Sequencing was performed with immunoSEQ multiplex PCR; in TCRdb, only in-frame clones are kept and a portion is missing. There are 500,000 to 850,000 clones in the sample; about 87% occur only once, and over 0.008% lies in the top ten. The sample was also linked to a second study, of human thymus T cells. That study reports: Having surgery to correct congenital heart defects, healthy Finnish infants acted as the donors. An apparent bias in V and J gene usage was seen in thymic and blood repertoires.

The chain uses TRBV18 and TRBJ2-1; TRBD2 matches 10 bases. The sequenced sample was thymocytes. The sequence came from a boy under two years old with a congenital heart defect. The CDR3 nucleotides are TGTGCCAGCTCCCATAGCGGGGGGATGAATGAGCAGTTCTTC. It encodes CASSHSGGMNEQFF.